This T cell receptor (beta chain) originates from a study of T-cell reconstitution after alpha-beta-depleted transplantation in children. Study-level findings and limits: Approximately two months post-transplant, alpha-beta T cells reportedly originated from several hundred expanded graft clones.

Germline V gene sequence: CDR1 SGHRS, CDR2 YFSETQ. This CDR3 contains 12 residues. The V gene lost 3 bases and the J gene lost 9 bases, with 10 bases spanning the gap. During its preparation, the TCRbeta library received unique molecular identifiers. TCRdb reanalysed the PCR reads using MiXCR and keeps one entry per CDR3 protein. The data contain hundreds of thousands of distinct CDR3 sequences, roughly 24% of them seen just once; the ten biggest clones take up roughly 2.7%. This clonotype has only a few counts. Its target is not known. The sequences come from PBMCs, collected before TCRalphabeta/CD19-depleted stem cell transplant. The J gene is TRBJ2-1, the V gene TRBV5-1, with D unresolved. The TCR comes from a girl aged 2-10 years with Fanconi anemia, due to receive a stem cell transplant. The chain's CDR3 is CASSSLNAEQFF. In DNA, the CDR3 is TGCGCCAGCAGCTCCCTGAATGCTGAGCAGTTCTTC.